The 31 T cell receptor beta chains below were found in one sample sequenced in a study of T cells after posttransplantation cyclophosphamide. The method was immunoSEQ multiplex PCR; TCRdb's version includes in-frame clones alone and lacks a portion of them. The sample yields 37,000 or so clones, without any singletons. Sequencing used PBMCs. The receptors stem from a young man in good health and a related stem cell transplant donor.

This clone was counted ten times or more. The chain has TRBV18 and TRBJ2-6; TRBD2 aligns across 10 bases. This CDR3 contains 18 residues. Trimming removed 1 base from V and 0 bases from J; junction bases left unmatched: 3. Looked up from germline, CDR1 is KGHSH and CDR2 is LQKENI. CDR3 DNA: TGTGCCAGCTCACCACGGCTAGCGGGGGCCTCTGGGGCCAACGTCCTGACTTTC. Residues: CASSPRLAGASGANVLTF.

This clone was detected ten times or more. The CDR3 sequence: CASSLRGGTYNEQFF. The CDR3 nucleotides read TGTGCCAGCAGCTTACGCGGGGGAACCTACAATGAGCAGTTCTTC. The gene calls are TRBV11-3 and TRBJ2-1, with 7 positions matching TRBD2. This CDR3 region has 15 residues. CDR1 SGHNT and CDR2 YENEEA come from the germline V gene. V lost 2 bases to trimming and J lost 2 bases; unmatched junction nucleotides: 3.

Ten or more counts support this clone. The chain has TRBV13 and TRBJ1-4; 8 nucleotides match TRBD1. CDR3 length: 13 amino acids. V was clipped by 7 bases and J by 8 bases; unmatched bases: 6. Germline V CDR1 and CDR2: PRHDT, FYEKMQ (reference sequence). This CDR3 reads CASNQGTGEKLFF. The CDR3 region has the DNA TGTGCCAGCAACCAAGGGACAGGCGAAAAACTGTTTTTT.

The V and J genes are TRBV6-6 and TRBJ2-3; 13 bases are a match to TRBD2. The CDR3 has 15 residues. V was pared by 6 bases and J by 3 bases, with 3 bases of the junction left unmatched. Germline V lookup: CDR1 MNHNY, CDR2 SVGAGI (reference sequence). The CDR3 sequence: CASSSGLAGTDTQYF. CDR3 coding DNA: TGTGCCAGCAGCTCGGGACTAGCGGGGACAGATACGCAGTATTTT.

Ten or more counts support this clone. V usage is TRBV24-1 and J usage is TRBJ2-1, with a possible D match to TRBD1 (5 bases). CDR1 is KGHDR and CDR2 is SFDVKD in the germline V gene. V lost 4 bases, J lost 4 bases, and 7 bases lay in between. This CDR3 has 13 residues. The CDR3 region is CATSERQYNEQFF. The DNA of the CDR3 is TGTGCCACCAGTGAAAGACAGTACAATGAGCAGTTCTTC.

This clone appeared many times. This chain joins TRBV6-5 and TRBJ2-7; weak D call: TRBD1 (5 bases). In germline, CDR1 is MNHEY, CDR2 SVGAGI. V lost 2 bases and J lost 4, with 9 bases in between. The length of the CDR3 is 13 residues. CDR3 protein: CASSYAKGYEQYF. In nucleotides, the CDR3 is TGTGCCAGCAGTTACGCGAAGGGGTACGAGCAGTACTTC.

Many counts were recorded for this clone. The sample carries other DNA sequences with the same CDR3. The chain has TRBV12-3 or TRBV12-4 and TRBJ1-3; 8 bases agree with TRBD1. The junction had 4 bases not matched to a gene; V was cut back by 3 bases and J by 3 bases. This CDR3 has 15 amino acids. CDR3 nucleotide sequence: TGTGCCAGCAGTTTGACAGGGGAAAGTGGAAACACCATATATTTT. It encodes CASSLTGESGNTIYF.

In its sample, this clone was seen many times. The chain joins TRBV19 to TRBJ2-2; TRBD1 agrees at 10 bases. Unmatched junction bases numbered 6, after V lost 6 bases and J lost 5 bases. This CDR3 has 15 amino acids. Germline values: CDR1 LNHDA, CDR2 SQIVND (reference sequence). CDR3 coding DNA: TGTGCCAGTAGGGAGGGACAGGGGAGGACCGGGGAGCTGTTTTTT. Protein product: CASREGQGRTGELFF.

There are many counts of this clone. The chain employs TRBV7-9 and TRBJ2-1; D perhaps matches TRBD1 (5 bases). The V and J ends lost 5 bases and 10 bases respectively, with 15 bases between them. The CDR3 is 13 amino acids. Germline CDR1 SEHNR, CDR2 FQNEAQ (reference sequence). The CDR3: CASSPAGMGEQFF. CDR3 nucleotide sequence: TGTGCCAGCAGCCCGGCAGGGATGGGGGAGCAGTTCTTC.

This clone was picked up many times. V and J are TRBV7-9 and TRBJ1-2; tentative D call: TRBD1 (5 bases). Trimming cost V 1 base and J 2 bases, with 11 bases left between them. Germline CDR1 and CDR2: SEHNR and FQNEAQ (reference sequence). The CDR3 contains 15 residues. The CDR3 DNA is TGTGCCAGCAGCTTAGTGGGGCAGGGAAACTATGGCTACACCTTC. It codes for CASSLVGQGNYGYTF. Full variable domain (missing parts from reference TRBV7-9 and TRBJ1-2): DTGVSQNPRHKITKRGQNVTFRCDPISEHNRLYWYRQTLGQGPEFLTYFQNEAQLEKSRLLSDRFSAERPKGSFSTLEIQRTEQGDSAMYLCASSLVGQGNYGYTFGSGTRLTVV.

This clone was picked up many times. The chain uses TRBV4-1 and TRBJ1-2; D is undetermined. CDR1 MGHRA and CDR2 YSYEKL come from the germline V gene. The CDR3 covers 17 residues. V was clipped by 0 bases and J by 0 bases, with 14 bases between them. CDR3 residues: CASSQDAGVWANYGYTF. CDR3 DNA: TGCGCCAGCAGCCAAGACGCGGGTGTCTGGGCTAACTATGGCTACACCTTC.

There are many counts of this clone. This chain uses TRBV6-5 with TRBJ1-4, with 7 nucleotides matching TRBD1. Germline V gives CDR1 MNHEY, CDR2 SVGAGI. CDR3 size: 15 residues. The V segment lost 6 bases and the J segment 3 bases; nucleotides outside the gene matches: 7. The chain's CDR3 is CASRQGDRANEKLFF. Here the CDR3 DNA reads TGTGCCAGCAGGCAGGGGGATCGGGCTAATGAAAAACTGTTTTTT.

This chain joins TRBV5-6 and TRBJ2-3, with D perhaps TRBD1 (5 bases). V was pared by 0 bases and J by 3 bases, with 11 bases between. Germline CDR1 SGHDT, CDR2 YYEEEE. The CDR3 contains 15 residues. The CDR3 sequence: CASSLAVRVTDTQYF. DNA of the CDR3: TGTGCCAGCAGCTTGGCCGTCAGGGTGACAGATACGCAGTATTTT.

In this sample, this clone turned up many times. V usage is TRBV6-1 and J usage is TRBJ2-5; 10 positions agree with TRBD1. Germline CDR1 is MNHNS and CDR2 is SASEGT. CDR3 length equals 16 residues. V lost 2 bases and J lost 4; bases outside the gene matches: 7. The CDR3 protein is CASSELPGQGRETQYF. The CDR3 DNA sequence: TGTGCCAGCAGTGAACTTCCGGGACAGGGGAGAGAGACCCAGTACTTC.

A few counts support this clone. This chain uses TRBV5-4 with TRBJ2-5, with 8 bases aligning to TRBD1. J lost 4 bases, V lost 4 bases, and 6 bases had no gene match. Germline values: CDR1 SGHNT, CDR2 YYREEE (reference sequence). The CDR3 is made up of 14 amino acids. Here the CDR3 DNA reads TGTGCCAGCAGCGCGGACAGGGTAGGAGAGACCCAGTACTTC. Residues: CASSADRVGETQYF.

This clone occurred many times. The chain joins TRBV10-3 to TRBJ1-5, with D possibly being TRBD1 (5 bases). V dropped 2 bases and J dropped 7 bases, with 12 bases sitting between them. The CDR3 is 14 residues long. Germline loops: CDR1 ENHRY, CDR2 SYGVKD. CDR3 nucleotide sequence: TGTGCCATCAGTGAGGGAGGGGAACGACAGCCCCAGCATTTT. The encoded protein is CAISEGGERQPQHF.

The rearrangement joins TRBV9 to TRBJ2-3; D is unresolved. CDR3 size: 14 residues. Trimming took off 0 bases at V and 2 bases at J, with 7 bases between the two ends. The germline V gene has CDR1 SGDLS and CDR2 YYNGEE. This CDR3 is CASSVVKATDTQYF. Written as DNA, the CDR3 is TGTGCCAGCAGCGTAGTAAAGGCCACAGATACGCAGTATTTT.

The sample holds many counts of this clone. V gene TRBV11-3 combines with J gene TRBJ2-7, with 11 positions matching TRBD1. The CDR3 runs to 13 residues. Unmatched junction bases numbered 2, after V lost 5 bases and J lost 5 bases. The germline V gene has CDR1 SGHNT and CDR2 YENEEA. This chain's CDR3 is CASSPGQGDEQYF. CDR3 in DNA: TGTGCCAGCAGCCCGGGACAGGGGGACGAGCAGTACTTC.

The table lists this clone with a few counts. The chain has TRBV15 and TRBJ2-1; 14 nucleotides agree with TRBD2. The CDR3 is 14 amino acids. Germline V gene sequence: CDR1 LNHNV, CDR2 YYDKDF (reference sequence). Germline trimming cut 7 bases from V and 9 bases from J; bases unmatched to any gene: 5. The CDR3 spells CATNLGTSGGEQFF. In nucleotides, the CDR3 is TGTGCCACCAACTTAGGGACTAGCGGGGGTGAGCAGTTCTTC. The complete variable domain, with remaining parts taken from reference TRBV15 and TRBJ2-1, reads DAMVIQNPRYQVTQFGKPVTLSCSQTLNHNVMYWYQQKSSQAPKLLFHYYDKDFNNEADTPDNFQSRRPNTSFCFLDIRSPGLGDTAMYLCATNLGTSGGEQFFGPGTRLTVL.

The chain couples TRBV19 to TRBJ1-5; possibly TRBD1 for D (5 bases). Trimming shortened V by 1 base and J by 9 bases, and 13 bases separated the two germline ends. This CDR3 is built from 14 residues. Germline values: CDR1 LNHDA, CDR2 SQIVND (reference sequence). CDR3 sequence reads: CASSIGGAIVPQHF. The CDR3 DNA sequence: TGTGCCAGTAGTATAGGTGGGGCGATAGTGCCCCAGCATTTT.

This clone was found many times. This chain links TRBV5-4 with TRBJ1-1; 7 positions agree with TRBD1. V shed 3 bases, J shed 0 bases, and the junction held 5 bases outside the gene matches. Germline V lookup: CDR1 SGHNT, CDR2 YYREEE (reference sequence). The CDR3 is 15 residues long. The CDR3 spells CASSYLQGMNTEAFF. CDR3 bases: TGTGCCAGCAGCTACTTACAGGGGATGAACACTGAAGCTTTCTTT.

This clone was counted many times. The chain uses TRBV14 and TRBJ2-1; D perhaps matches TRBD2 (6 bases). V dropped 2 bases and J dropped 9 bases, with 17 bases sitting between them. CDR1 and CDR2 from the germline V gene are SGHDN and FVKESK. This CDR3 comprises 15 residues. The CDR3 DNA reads TGTGCCAGCAGCCAATACGATTGGCGGGAAAGTGAGCAGTTCTTC. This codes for CASSQYDWRESEQFF.

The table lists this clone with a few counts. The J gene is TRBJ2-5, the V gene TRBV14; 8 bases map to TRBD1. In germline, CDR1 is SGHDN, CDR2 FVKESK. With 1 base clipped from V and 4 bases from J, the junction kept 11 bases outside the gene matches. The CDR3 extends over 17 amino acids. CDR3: CASSQGILRGRGETQYF. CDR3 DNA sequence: TGTGCCAGCAGCCAAGGGATTCTCAGGGGGCGGGGAGAGACCCAGTACTTC.

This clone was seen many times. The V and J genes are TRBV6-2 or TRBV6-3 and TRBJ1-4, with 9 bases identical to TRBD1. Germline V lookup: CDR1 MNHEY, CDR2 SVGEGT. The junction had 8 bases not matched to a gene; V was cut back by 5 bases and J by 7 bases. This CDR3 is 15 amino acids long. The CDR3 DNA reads TGTGCCAGCAGTCTTACAGGGGGCGGCGGTGAAAAACTGTTTTTT. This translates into CASSLTGGGGEKLFF.

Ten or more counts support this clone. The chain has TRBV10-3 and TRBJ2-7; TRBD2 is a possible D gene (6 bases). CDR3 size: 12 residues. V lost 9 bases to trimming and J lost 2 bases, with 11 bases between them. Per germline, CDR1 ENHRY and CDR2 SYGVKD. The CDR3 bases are TGTGCCATTGGGACTTTTGCCTACGAGCAGTACTTC. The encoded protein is CAIGTFAYEQYF.

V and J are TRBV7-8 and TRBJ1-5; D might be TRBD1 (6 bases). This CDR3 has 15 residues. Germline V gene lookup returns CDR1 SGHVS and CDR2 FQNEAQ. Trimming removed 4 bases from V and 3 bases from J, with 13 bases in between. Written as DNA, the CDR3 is TGTGCCAGCAGCTCTGCGGACAGTTTCAATCAGCCCCAGCATTTT. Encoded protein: CASSSADSFNQPQHF. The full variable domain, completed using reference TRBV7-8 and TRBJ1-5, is GAGVSQSPRYKVAKRGQDVALRCDPISGHVSLFWYQQALGQGPEFLTYFQNEAQLDKSGLPSDRFFAERPEGSVSTLKIQRTQQEDSAVYLCASSSADSFNQPQHFGDGTRLSIL.

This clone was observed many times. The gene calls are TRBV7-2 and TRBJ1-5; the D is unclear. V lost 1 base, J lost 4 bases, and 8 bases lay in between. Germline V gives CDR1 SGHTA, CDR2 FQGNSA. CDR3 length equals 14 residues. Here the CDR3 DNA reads TGTGCCAGCAGCTTAGGAGGAGGGAATCAGCCCCAGCATTTT. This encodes CASSLGGGNQPQHF. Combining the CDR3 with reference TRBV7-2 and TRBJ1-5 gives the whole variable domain GAGVSQSPSNKVTEKGKDVELRCDPISGHTALYWYRQSLGQGLEFLIYFQGNSAPDKSGLPSDRFSAERTGGSVSTLTIQRTQQEDSAVYLCASSLGGGNQPQHFGDGTRLSIL.

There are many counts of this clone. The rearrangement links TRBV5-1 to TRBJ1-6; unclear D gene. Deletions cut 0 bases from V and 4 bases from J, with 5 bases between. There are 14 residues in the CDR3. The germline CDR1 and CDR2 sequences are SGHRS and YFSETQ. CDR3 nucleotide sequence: TGCGCCAGCAGCTTGGAACAGTATAATTCACCCCTCCACTTT. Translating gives CASSLEQYNSPLHF.

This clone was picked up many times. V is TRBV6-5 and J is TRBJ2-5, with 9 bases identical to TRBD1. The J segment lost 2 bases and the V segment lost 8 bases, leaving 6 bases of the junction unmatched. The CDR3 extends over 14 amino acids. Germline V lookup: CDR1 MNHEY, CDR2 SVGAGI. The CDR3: CASRLDRGQETQYF. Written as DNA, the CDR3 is TGTGCCAGCCGGCTTGACAGGGGGCAAGAGACCCAGTACTTC.

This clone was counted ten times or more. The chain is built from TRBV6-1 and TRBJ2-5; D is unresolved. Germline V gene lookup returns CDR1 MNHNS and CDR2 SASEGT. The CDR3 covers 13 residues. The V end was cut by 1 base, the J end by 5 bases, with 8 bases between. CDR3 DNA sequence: TGTGCCAGCAGTGAAGGCAATGCGGAGACCCAGTACTTC. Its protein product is CASSEGNAETQYF.

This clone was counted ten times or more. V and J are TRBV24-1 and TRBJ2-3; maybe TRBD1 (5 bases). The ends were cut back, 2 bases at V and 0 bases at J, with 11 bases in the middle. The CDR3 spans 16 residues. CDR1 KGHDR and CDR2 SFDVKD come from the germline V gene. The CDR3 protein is CATSDYRRTSTDTQYF. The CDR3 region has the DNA TGTGCCACCAGTGATTACAGGCGAACAAGCACAGATACGCAGTATTTT.